The entry below gives a single TCR beta chain sequence along with its context. Original methodology: Amplification from reference gene primers served as the basis for estimated nucleated cell counts. Measured with immunoSEQ multiplex PCR; TCRdb has only the in-frame clones, and not every one. Clone size and V and J calls were adopted from that table, with D and trimming inferred from the DNA. The sample lists about 360,000 clones; more than 75% were seen once. This entry belongs to a study of blood T cell repertoires in COVID-19. Study context: Before being deemed recovered, Cohort 3 donors had two negative PCRs, clearance, or symptom resolution. There were acute and convalescent COVID-19 samples, and they came from the United States, Italy and Spain.

The CDR3 runs 16 residues. V shed 1 base and J shed 0 bases, with 10 bases lying between them. Germline CDR1 and CDR2: LGHDT and YNNKEL (reference sequence). Grouping used clinical history reported by participants in a survey and questionnaire. The rearrangement joins TRBV3-1 (or the pseudogene TRBV3-2) to TRBJ2-1, with unresolved D. The sequencing input was PBMCs or T cells enriched from blood (not recorded which). The receptor's source is a man aged 35-49 years in a cohort exposed to, infected with or recovered from COVID-19 (not recorded which). The CDR3 bases are TGTGCCAGCAGCCAAGGACTGGAGTACTCCTACAATGAGCAGTTCTTC. This codes for CASSQGLEYSYNEQFF.